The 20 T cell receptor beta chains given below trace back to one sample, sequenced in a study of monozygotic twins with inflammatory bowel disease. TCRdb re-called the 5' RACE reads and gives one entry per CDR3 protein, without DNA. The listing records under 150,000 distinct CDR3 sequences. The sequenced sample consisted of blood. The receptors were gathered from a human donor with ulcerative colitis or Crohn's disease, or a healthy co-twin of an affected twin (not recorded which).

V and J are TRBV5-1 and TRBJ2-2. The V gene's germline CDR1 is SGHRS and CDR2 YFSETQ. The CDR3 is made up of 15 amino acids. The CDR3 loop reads CASSLDYSSTGELFF. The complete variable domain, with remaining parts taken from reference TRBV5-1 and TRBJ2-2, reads KAGVTQTPRYLIKTRGQQVTLSCSPISGHRSVSWYQQTPGQGLQFLFEYFSETQRNKGNFPGRFSGRQFSNSRSEMNVSTLELGDSALYLCASSLDYSSTGELFFGEGSRLTVL.

The CDR3 loop is CASSLGLAGGLGELFF. The V call is TRBV11-2, the J call TRBJ2-2; TCRdb's D call, TRBD2, is unchecked because there is no DNA. Germline CDR1 SGHAT, CDR2 FQNNGV. CDR3 length: 16 amino acids.

The CDR3 reads CASSLLWVVNSPLHF. The V call is TRBV21-1, the J call TRBJ1-6. TRBV21-1 is a recognized pseudogene. CDR3 length equals 15 residues.

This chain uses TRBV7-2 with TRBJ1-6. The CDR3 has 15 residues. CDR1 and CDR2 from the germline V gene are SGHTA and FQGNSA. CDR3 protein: CASSGRSSYNSPLHF.

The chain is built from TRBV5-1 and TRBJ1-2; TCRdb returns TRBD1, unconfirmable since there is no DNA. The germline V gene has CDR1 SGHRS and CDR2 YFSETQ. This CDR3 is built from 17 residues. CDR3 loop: CASSLLNGQGNNYGYTF.

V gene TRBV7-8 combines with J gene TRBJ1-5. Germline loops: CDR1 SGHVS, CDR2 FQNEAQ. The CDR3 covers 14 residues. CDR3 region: CASSSTRMGQPQHF.

The CDR3 loop reads CASSFRPMVGQGNTGELFF. The rearrangement joins TRBV27 to TRBJ2-2; TCRdb indicates TRBD1, and absent DNA this call remains unverified. The CDR3 totals 19 residues. The germline CDR1 and CDR2 sequences are MNHEY and SMNVEV (reference sequence).

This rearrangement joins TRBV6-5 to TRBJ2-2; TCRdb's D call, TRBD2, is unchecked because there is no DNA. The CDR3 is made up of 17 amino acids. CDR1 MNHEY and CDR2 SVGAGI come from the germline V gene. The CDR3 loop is CASSYSLAGGPGGELFF.

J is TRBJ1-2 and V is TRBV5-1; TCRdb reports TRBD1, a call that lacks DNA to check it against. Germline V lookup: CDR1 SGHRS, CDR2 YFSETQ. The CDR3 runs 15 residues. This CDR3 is CASSPGQEFYYGYTF.

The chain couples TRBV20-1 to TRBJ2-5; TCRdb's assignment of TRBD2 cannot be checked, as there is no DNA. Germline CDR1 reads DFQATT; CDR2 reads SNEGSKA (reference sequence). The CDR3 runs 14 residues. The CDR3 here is CSARSPGLQETQYF.

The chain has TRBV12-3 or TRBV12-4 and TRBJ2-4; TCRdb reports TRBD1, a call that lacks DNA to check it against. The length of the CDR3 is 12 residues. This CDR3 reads CASSPFRDIQYF.

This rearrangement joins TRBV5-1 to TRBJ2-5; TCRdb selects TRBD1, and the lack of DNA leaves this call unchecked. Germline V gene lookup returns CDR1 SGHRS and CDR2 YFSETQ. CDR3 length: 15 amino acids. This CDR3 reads CASCQDWTGDETQYF. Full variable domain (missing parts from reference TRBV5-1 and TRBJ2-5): KAGVTQTPRYLIKTRGQQVTLSCSPISGHRSVSWYQQTPGQGLQFLFEYFSETQRNKGNFPGRFSGRQFSNSRSEMNVSTLELGDSALYLCASCQDWTGDETQYFGPGTRLLVL.

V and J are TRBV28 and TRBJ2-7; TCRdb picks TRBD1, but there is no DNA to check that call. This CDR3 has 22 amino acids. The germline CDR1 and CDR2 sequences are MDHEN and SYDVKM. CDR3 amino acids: CASSPLSLSTISPTSNPYEQYF. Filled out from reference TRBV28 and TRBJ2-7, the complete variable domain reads DVKVTQSSRYLVKRTGEKVFLECVQDMDHENMFWYRQDPGLGLRLIYFSYDVKMKEKGDIPEGYSVSREKKERFSLILESASTNQTSMYLCASSPLSLSTISPTSNPYEQYFGPGTRLTVT.

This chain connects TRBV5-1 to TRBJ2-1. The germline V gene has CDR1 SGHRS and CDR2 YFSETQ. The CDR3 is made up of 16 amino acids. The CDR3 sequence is CASSFSGKSSYNEQFF.

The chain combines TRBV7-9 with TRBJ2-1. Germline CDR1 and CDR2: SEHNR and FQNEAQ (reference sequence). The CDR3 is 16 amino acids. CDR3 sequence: CASSLALGTPYNEQFF.

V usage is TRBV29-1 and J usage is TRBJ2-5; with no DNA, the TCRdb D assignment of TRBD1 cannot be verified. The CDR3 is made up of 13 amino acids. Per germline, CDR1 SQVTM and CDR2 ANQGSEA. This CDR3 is CSVAPRGRETQYF.

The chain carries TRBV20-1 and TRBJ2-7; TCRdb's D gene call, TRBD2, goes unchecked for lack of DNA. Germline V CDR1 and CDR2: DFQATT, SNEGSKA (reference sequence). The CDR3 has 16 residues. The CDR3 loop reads CSARSPRGLSSYEQYF.

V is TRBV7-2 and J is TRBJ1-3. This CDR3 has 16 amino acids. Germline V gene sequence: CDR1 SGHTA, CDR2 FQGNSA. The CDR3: CASSLVGQYPGNTIYF.

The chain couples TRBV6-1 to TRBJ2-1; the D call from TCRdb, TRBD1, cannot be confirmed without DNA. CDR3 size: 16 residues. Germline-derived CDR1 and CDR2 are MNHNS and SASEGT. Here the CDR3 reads CASTPGRGISYNEQFF.

Here the CDR3 reads CSGDSPTDTQYF. This chain connects TRBV20-1 to TRBJ2-3. CDR1 is DFQATT, CDR2 SNEGSKA, per germline (reference sequence). The CDR3 runs 12 residues.